This entry lists 13 T cell receptor beta chains sequenced from one sample in a study of human T cells and chemical hapten exposure. TCRdb ran MiXCR on the RACE reads and lists one entry per CDR3 protein. The table includes 90,000 to 120,000 distinct CDR3 sequences, roughly 11% detected once. Time point indicated: patch test 1, 2 weeks after DPC sensitization. Described treatment: therapeutic diphenylcyclopropenone sensitization with weekly scalp DPC. This specimen was whole blood, taken in connection with sensitization to the hapten diphenylcyclopropenone (DPC). Every receptor here comes from a woman aged 40 to 49 with alopecia areata. Some clones in this sample may be carry-over from other donors' samples.

This clonotype was recorded a few times. The rearrangement joins TRBV6-2 or TRBV6-3 to TRBJ2-3, with D possibly being TRBD2 (6 bases). The CDR3 runs 15 residues. With 6 bases removed from V and 0 bases from J, the gap between germline ends came to 13 bases. CDR1 MNHEY and CDR2 SVGEGT come from the germline V gene. DNA of the CDR3: TGTGCCAGCAGGACGGGGGAAGCTAGCACAGATACGCAGTATTTT. Encoded protein: CASRTGEASTDTQYF.

In this sample, this clonotype turned up a few times. This sequence joins TRBV20-1 and TRBJ2-1; tentatively, D is TRBD2 (6 bases). Germline V gene sequence: CDR1 DFQATT, CDR2 SNEGSKA (reference sequence). The CDR3 totals 12 residues. Trimming stripped 7 bases from V and 4 bases from J, with 11 bases between. CDR3: CSGSGDYNEQFF. DNA for the CDR3: TGCAGTGGTTCGGGGGATTACAATGAGCAGTTCTTC.

The gene calls are TRBV9 and TRBJ2-1; TRBD2 agrees at 13 bases. From germline, CDR1 is SGDLS and CDR2 YYNGEE. Trimming at V came to 3 bases and at J to 0 bases, leaving 6 bases not matched to a gene. The CDR3 is made up of 18 amino acids. CDR3 nucleotide sequence: TGTGCCAGCAGCGCGACTAGCGGGGGGCCCAGCTCCTACAATGAGCAGTTCTTC. It is translated as CASSATSGGPSSYNEQFF.

This clonotype was picked up many times. V gene TRBV5-5 combines with J gene TRBJ2-5; 8 bases map to TRBD1. Germline loops: CDR1 SGHKS, CDR2 YYEKEE (reference sequence). The CDR3 spans 13 residues. V shed 5 bases and J 4 bases; nucleotides not matched to a gene: 4. CDR3 sequence (DNA): TGTGCCAGCAGTACAGGGGGTCCAGAGACCCAGTACTTC. Amino acid sequence: CASSTGGPETQYF.

The CDR3 region is CASSPVGTSVLQETQYF. CDR3 bases: TGTGCCAGCAGCCCTGTTGGGACTAGCGTCCTCCAAGAGACCCAGTACTTC. The chain combines TRBV7-9 with TRBJ2-5; TRBD2 agrees at 10 bases. There are 17 residues in the CDR3. V shed 5 bases, J shed 1 base, and the junction held 10 bases outside the gene matches. Looked up from germline, CDR1 is SEHNR and CDR2 is FQNEAQ (reference sequence).

In its sample, this clonotype was seen many times. The V and J genes are TRBV18 and TRBJ1-1; tentative D call: TRBD1 (5 bases). Germline V gene lookup returns CDR1 KGHSH and CDR2 LQKENI. With 3 bases removed from V and 3 bases from J, the gap between germline ends came to 14 bases. This CDR3 has 15 amino acids. CDR3 DNA: TGTGCCAGCTCACCGTTCCGCCCGGGGGACACTGAAGCTTTCTTT. It translates to CASSPFRPGDTEAFF.

This clonotype was recorded a few times. The V and J genes are TRBV5-6 and TRBJ1-2, with D maybe TRBD1 (5 bases). This CDR3 has 14 amino acids. V was cut by 3 bases and J by 5 bases, with 14 bases left in between. Germline V CDR1 and CDR2: SGHDT, YYEEEE. The CDR3, as DNA: TGTGCCAGCAGCTGGGACTACAGACGTTATGGCTACACCTTC. As protein: CASSWDYRRYGYTF. Using reference TRBV5-6 and TRBJ1-2 for the parts outside the CDR3, the full variable domain is DAGVTQSPTHLIKTRGQQVTLRCSPKSGHDTVSWYQQALGQGPQFIFQYYEEEERQRGNFPDRFSGHQFPNYSSELNVNALLLGDSALYLCASSWDYRRYGYTFGSGTRLTVV.

At least ten counts were recorded for this clonotype. The rearrangement links TRBV2 to TRBJ2-6, with D uncertain. Germline assignment: CDR1 SNHLY and CDR2 FYNNEI. This CDR3 is 16 amino acids long. Trimming removed 1 base at V and 0 bases at J, with 7 bases between. CDR3 residues: CASSEGRISGANVLTF. The CDR3 bases are TGTGCCAGCAGTGAAGGCAGAATCTCTGGGGCCAACGTCCTGACTTTC.

This clonotype showed up many times. J is TRBJ1-6 and V is TRBV11-2; D may be TRBD1 (5 bases). The CDR3 is made up of 13 amino acids. V was clipped by 5 bases and J by 7 bases, with 9 bases between them. CDR1 is SGHAT, CDR2 FQNNGV, per germline. The chain's CDR3 is CASSPGRNSPLHF. The CDR3 DNA reads as TGTGCCAGCAGCCCAGGGAGGAATTCACCCCTCCACTTT.

This clonotype was picked up a small number of times. The chain joins TRBV28 to TRBJ2-7; TRBD2 matches at 13 bases. The CDR3 contains 16 residues. Germline V gives CDR1 MDHEN, CDR2 SYDVKM. J lost 1 base, V lost 6 bases, and 6 bases had no gene match. The CDR3 nucleotides read TGTGCCAGCAGGTCCGGGACTAGCGGGAAATCCTACGAGCAGTACTTC. Its protein is CASRSGTSGKSYEQYF.

This clonotype was seen only a few times. The chain couples TRBV5-1 to TRBJ2-1, with 11 bases aligning to TRBD2. V shed 5 bases, J shed 5 bases, and the junction held 9 bases outside the gene matches. The CDR3 runs to 16 residues. Germline CDR1 reads SGHRS; CDR2 reads YFSETQ. CDR3 amino acids: CASRPGLAARDNEQFF. Here the CDR3 DNA reads TGCGCCAGCAGGCCGGGACTAGCGGCAAGGGACAATGAGCAGTTCTTC.

This clonotype has at least ten counts. V and J are TRBV5-1 and TRBJ2-3; D is uncertain. V lost 7 bases and J lost 4, with 10 bases in between. Germline lookup yields CDR1 SGHRS and CDR2 YFSETQ. The CDR3 is made up of 12 amino acids. This CDR3 is CASQKEADTQYF. CDR3 DNA sequence: TGCGCCAGCCAAAAGGAAGCAGATACGCAGTATTTT.

V gene TRBV19 combines with J gene TRBJ2-4; D unresolved. In germline, CDR1 is LNHDA, CDR2 SQIVND (reference sequence). This CDR3 is built from 17 residues. Trimming shortened V by 4 bases and J by 0 bases, and 16 bases separated the two germline ends. CDR3 DNA: TGTGCCAGTAGTACCCCCGGTGCCCCCGAAGCCAAAAACATTCAGTACTTC. Its protein is CASSTPGAPEAKNIQYF.